The clone carrying this T cell receptor (beta chain) has just one count. Its matching antigen is unknown. Measured with immunoSEQ multiplex PCR; TCRdb has only the in-frame clones, and not every one. The sample shows tens of thousands of clones, roughly 87% of them seen only once. This entry belongs to a study of T cell responses to AZD1222 COVID-19 vaccine. Study-level points and caveats: Possibly, clonal diversity was underestimated; donors were largely white British and included more females. Spike-specific TCR breadth rose after two AZD1222 doses, and depth rose as well. The CD4 TCRs associated with vaccination extended across spike and predominated at 160-218 and 743-854.

The CDR3 has 15 amino acids. Germline V lookup: CDR1 GTSNPN, CDR2 SVGIG (reference sequence). Trimming cost V 8 bases and J 7 bases, with 26 bases left between them. The specimen was peripheral blood, collected on day 0 of AZD1222 vaccination. The chain joins TRBV30 to TRBJ1-2; a weak D match, TRBD1 (5 bases). The sequence derives from an adult in good health. The DNA of the CDR3 is TGTGCCCACTATCACCGCTCCAGGGAGGGGACTGGCTACACCTTC. Translating gives CAHYHRSREGTGYTF.